This TCR beta chain came from a study of PD-L1 blockade in urothelial cancer. The CDR3 consists of 13 residues. V lost 5 bases and J 10 bases, leaving 15 bases between the germline ends. Germline values: CDR1 KGHSH, CDR2 LQKENI. The sample's time point: pretreatment peripheral blood. Profiled with immunoSEQ multiplex PCR; TCRdb holds only in-frame clones, not every one. The data show fewer than 95,000 clones, roughly 84% seen once. Sample: PBMCs, taken around atezolizumab (anti-PD-L1) treatment. This sequence joins TRBV18 and TRBJ2-1; tentative D call: TRBD1 (5 bases). The receptor comes from a man between 60 and 75 years old with urothelial cancer. In DNA form, the CDR3 reads TGTGCCAGCTCAACCACTGACAGTGGCGAGCAGTTCTTC. This sequence encodes CASSTTDSGEQFF.